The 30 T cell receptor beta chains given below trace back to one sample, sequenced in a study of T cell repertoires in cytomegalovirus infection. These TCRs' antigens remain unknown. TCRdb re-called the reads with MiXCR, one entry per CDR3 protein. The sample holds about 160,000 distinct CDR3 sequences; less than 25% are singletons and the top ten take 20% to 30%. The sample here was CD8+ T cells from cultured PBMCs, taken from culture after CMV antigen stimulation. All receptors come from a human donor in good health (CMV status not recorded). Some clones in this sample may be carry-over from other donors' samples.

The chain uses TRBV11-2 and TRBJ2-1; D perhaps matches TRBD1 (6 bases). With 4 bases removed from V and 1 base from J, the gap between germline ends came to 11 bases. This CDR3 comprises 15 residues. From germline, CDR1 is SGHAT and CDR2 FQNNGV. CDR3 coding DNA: TGTGCCAGCAGCTCACAGGGAAGGTCCTACAATGAGCAGTTCTTC. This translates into CASSSQGRSYNEQFF.

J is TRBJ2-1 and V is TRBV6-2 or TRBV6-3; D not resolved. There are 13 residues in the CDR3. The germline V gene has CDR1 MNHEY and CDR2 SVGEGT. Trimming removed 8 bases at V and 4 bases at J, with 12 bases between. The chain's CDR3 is CASCLQKYNEQFF. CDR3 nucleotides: TGTGCCAGCTGTTTGCAGAAATACAATGAGCAGTTCTTC.

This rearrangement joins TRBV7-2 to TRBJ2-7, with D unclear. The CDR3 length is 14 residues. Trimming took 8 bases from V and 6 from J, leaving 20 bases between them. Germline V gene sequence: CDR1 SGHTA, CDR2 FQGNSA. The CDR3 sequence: CASAKGGNRAEQYF. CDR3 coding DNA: TGTGCCAGCGCCAAGGGTGGAAACCGGGCCGAGCAGTACTTC. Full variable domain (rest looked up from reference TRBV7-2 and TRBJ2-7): GAGVSQSPSNKVTEKGKDVELRCDPISGHTALYWYRQSLGQGLEFLIYFQGNSAPDKSGLPSDRFSAERTGGSVSTLTIQRTQQEDSAVYLCASAKGGNRAEQYFGPGTRLTVT.

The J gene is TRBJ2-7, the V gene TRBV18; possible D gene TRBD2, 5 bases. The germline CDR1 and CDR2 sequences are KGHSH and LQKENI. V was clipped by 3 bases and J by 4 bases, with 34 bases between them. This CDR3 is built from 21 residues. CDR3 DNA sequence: TGTGCCAGCTCACCTTGGTACAGCGGCTCTGATCACCTCTCTCCTACTTACGAGCAGTACTTC. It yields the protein CASSPWYSGSDHLSPTYEQYF. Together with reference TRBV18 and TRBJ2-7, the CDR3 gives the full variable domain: NAGVMQNPRHLVRRRGQEARLRCSPMKGHSHVYWYRQLPEEGLKFMVYLQKENIIDESGMPKERFSAEFPKEGPSILRIQQVVRGDSAAYFCASSPWYSGSDHLSPTYEQYFGPGTRLTVT.

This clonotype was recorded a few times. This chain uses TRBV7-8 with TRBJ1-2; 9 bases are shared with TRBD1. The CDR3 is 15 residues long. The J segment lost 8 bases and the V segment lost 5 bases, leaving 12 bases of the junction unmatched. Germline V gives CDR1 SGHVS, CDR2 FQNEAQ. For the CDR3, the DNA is TGTGCCAGCAGCGATAGGGACAGGGAGGCTCGGGGCTACACCTTC. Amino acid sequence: CASSDRDREARGYTF. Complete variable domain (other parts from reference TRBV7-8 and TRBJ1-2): GAGVSQSPRYKVAKRGQDVALRCDPISGHVSLFWYQQALGQGPEFLTYFQNEAQLDKSGLPSDRFFAERPEGSVSTLKIQRTQQEDSAVYLCASSDRDREARGYTFGSGTRLTVV.

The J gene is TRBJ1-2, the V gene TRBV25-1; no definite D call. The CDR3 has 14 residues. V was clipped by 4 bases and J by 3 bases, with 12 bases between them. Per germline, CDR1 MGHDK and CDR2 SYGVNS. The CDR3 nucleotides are TGTGCCAGCAGTGGATCTAGCGGGGACTATGGCTACACCTTC. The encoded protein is CASSGSSGDYGYTF.

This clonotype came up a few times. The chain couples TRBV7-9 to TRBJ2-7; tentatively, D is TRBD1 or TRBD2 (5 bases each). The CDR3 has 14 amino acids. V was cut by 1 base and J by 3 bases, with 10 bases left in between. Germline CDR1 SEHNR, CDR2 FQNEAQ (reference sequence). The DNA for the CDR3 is TGTGCCAGCAGCTTAGGACGGGGCTACTACGAGCAGTACTTC. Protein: CASSLGRGYYEQYF.

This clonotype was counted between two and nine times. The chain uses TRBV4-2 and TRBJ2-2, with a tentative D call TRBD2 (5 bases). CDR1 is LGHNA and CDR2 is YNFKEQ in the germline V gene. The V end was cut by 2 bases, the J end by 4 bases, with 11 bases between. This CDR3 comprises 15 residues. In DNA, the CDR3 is TGTGCCAGCAGCCAAATACTAGAAGGCACCGGGGAGCTGTTTTTT. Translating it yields CASSQILEGTGELFF.

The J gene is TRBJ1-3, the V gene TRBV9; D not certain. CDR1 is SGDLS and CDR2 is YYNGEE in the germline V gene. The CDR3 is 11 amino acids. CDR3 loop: CASGGGNTIYF. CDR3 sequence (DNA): TGTGCTTCCGGCGGGGGAAACACCATATATTTT.

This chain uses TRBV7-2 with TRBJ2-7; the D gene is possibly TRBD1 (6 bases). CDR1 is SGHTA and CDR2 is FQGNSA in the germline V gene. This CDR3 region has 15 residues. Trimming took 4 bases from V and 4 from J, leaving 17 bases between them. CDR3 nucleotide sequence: TGTGCCAGCAGCTCCACCCTGGGGGCTAGATACGAGCAGTACTTC. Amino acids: CASSSTLGARYEQYF.

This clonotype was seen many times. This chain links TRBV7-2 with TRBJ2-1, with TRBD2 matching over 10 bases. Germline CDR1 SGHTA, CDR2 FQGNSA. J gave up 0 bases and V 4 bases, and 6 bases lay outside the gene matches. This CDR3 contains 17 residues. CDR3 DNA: TGTGCCAGCAGCTATCAGCGGGGGGGTTACTCCTACAATGAGCAGTTCTTC. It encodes CASSYQRGGYSYNEQFF.

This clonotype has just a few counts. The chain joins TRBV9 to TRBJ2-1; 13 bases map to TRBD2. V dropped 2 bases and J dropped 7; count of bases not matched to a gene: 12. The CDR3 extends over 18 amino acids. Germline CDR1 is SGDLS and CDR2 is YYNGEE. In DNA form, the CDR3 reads TGTGCCAGCAGCGTCCCTAGCTTGACTAGCGGGGGGAAAAATGAGCAGTTCTTC. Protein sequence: CASSVPSLTSGGKNEQFF.

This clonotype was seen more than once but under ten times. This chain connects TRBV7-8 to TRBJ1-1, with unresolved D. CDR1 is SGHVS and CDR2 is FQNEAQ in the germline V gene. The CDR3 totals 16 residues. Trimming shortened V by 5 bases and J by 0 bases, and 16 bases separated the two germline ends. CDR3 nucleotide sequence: TGTGCCAGCAGCACCCTCGGTGCGGTCATGAACACTGAAGCTTTCTTT. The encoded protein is CASSTLGAVMNTEAFF.

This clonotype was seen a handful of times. CDR3: CSVPGQLNTEAFF. The CDR3 bases are TGCAGCGTTCCGGGACAACTGAACACTGAAGCTTTCTTT. This rearrangement joins TRBV29-1 to TRBJ1-1; TRBD1 is a possible D gene (6 bases). Trimming took 5 bases from V and 0 from J, leaving 10 bases between them. This CDR3 spans 13 amino acids. Germline-derived CDR1 and CDR2 are SQVTM and ANQGSEA.

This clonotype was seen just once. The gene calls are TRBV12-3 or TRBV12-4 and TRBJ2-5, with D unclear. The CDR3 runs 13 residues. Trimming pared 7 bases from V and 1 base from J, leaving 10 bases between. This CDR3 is CASTPWGQETQYF. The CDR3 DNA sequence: TGTGCCAGCACCCCATGGGGCCAAGAGACCCAGTACTTC.

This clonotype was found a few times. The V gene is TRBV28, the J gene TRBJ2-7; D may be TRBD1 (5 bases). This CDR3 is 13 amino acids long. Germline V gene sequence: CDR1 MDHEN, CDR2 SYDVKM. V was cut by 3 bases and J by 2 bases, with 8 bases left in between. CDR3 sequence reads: CASSLDKTYEQYF. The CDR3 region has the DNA TGTGCCAGCAGTTTGGACAAGACCTACGAGCAGTACTTC.

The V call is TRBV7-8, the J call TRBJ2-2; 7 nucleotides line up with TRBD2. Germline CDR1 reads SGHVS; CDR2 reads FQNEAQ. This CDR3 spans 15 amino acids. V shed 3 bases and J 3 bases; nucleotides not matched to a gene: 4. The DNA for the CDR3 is TGTGCCAGCAGCTTTTTAAGCGGGGACACCGGGGAGCTGTTTTTT. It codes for CASSFLSGDTGELFF.

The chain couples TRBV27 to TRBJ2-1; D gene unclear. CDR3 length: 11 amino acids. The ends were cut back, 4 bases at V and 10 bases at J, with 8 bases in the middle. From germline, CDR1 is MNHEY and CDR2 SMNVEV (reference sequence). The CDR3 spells CASSYGGEQFF. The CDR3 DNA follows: TGTGCCAGCAGTTACGGCGGCGAGCAGTTCTTC.

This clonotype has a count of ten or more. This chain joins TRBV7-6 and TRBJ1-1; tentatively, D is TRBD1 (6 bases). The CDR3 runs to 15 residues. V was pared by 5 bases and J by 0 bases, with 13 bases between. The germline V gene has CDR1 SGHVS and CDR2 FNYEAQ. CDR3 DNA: TGTGCCAGCAGCCCAAGGACAGCCGTGAACACTGAAGCTTTCTTT. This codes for CASSPRTAVNTEAFF.

The CDR3 DNA is TGTGCCAGCAGCTTAGAATGGACAGGGGTTCCTCAGCCCCAGCATTTT. Translation gives CASSLEWTGVPQPQHF. This rearrangement joins TRBV7-2 to TRBJ1-5; 9 positions agree with TRBD1. Losses at the gene ends were 1 base for V and 6 bases for J; bases not matched to a gene: 7. Germline V lookup: CDR1 SGHTA, CDR2 FQGNSA. The CDR3 covers 16 residues.

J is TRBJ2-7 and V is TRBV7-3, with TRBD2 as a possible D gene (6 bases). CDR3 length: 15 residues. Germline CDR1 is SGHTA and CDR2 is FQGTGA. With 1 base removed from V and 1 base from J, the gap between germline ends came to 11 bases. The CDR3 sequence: CASSLKFGRSYEQYF. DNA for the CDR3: TGTGCCAGCAGCTTAAAATTTGGGAGGTCCTACGAGCAGTACTTC.

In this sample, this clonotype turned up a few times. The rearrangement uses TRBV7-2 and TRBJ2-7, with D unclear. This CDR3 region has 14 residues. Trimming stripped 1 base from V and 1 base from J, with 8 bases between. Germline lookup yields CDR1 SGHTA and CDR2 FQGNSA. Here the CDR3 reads CASSLVYGSYEQYF. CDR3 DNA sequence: TGTGCCAGCAGCTTAGTCTACGGATCCTACGAGCAGTACTTC. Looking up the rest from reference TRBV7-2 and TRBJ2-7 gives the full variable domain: GAGVSQSPSNKVTEKGKDVELRCDPISGHTALYWYRQSLGQGLEFLIYFQGNSAPDKSGLPSDRFSAERTGGSVSTLTIQRTQQEDSAVYLCASSLVYGSYEQYFGPGTRLTVT.

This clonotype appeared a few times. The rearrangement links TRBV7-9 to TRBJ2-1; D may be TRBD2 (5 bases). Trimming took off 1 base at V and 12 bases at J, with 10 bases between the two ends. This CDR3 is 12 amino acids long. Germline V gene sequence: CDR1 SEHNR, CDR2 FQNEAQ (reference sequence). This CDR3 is CASSLGRVAQFF. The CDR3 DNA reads TGTGCCAGCAGCTTAGGGCGGGTTGCGCAGTTCTTC.

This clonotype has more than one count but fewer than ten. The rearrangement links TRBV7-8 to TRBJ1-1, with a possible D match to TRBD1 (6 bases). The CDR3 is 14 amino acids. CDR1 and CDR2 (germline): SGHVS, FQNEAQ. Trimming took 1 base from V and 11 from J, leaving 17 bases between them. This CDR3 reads CASSLGQIRQDAFF. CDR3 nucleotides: TGTGCCAGCAGCTTAGGTCAAATTCGACAGGACGCTTTCTTT.

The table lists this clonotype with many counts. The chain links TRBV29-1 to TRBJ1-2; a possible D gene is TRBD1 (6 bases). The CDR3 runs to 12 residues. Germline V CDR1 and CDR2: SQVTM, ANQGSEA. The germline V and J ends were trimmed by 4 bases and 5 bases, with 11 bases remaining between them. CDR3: CSVGTDGYGYTF. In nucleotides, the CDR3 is TGCAGCGTTGGGACAGATGGTTATGGCTACACCTTC.

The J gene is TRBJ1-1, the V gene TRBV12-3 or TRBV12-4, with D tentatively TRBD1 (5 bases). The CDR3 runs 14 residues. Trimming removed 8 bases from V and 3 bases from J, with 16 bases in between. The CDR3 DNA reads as TGTGCCAGCTCCCTGTGGCAGGGTCACACTGAAGCTTTCTTT. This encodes CASSLWQGHTEAFF.

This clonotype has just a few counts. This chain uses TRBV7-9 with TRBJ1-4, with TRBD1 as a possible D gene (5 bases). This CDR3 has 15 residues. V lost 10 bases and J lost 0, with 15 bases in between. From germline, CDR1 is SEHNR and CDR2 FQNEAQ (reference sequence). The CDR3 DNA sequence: TGTGCCACCAAGACAGACACAACAACTAATGAAAAACTGTTTTTT. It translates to CATKTDTTTNEKLFF.

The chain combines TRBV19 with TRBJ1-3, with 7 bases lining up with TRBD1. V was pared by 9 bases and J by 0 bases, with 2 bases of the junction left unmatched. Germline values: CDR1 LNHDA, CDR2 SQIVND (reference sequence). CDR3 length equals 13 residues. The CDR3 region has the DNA TGTGCCAGCCGGGACAGCTCTGGAAACACCATATATTTT. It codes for CASRDSSGNTIYF.

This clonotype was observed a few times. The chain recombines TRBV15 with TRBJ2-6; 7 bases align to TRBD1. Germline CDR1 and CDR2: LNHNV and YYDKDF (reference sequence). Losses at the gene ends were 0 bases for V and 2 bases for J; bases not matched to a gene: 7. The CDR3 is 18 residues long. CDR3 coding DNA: TGTGCCACCAGCAGAGACGTTCCCGACAGGGCTGGGGCCAACGTCCTGACTTTC. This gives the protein CATSRDVPDRAGANVLTF.

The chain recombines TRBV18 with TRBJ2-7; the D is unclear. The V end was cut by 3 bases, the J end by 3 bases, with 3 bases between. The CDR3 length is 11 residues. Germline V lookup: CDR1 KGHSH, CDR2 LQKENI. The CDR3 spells CASSPNYEQYF. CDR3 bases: TGTGCCAGCTCACCGAACTACGAGCAGTACTTC. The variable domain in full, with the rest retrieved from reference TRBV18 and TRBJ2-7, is NAGVMQNPRHLVRRRGQEARLRCSPMKGHSHVYWYRQLPEEGLKFMVYLQKENIIDESGMPKERFSAEFPKEGPSILRIQQVVRGDSAAYFCASSPNYEQYFGPGTRLTVT.